This T cell receptor beta chain is drawn from a study of blood T cell repertoires in COVID-19. Background on the study: There were acute and convalescent COVID-19 samples, and they came from the United States, Italy and Spain.

The CDR3 has 13 amino acids. V gave up 6 bases and J gave up 6 bases; unmatched junction bases: 5. Germline values: CDR1 LNHDA, CDR2 SQIVND (reference sequence). Profiled with immunoSEQ multiplex PCR; TCRdb holds only in-frame clones, not every one. This sample yields fewer than 200,000 clones, of which around nine tenths are seen a single time; about an eighth belongs to the top ten. The specimen sequenced was peripheral blood. The rearrangement joins TRBV19 to TRBJ1-5, with 7 positions matching TRBD1. The TCR sequence derives from a woman aged 70-85 years with COVID-19, enrolled during active disease. CDR3 protein: CASSGQAGQPQHF. Written as DNA, the CDR3 is TGTGCCAGTAGCGGACAGGCCGGTCAGCCCCAGCATTTT.